This T cell receptor (beta chain) was observed in a study of early T cells in non-severe SARS-CoV-2 infection. V was shortened by 4 bases and J by 2 bases, with 7 bases between the two germline ends. The CDR3 contains 13 residues. Germline V gene sequence: CDR1 ENHRY, CDR2 SYGVKD. This clonotype turned up a few times. Each CDR3 protein is one row after TCRdb ran MiXCR on the 5' RACE reads. The repertoire holds about 55,000 distinct CDR3 sequences, with around 8% as singletons. The TCR was taken from an adult who was a healthcare worker with PCR-confirmed SARS-CoV-2 infection or an uninfected control (not recorded which). The specimen sequenced was whole blood. This chain joins TRBV10-3 and TRBJ2-3; D not resolved. Here the CDR3 DNA reads TGTGCCATCAGTGCGAGCCACACAGATACGCAGTATTTT. Its protein product is CAISASHTDTQYF.